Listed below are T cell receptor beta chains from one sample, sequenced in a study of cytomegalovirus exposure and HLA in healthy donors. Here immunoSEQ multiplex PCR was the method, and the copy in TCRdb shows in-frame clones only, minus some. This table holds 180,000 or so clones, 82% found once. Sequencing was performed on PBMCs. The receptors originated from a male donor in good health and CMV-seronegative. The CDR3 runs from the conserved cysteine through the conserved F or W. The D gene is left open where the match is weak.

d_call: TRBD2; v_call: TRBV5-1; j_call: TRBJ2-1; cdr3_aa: CASSLTLAARNNEQFF
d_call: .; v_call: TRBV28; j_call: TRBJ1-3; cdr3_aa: CASSSLISGNTIYF
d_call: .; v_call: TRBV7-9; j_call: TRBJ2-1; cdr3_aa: CASSQKAAEQFF
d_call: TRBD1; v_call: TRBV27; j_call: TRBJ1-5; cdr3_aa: CASSAGTGLYQPQHF
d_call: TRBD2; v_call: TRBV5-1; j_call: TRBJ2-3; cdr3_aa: CASSLAALPYNPFMDTQYF
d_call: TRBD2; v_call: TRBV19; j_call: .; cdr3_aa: CASSATSGSYEQYF
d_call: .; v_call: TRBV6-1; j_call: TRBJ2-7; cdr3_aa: CASSAIQGTFGYEQYF
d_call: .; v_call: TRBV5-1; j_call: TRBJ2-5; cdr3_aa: CASSSLEGSGTQYF
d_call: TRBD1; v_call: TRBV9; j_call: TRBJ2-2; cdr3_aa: CASKTGGANTGELFF
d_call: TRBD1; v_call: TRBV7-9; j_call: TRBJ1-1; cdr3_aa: CASSSGTGDTTEAFF
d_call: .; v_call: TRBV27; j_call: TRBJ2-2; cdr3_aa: CASSFGRTNTGELFF
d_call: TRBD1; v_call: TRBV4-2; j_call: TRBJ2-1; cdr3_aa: CASSQDLDRGKEQFF
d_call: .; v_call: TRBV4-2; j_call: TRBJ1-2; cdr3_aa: CASSQGQRPEGYTF
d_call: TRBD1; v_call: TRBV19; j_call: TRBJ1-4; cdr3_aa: CASSRTGLNEKLFF
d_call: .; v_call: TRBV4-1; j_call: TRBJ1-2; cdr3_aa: CASSQEVRWNYGYTF
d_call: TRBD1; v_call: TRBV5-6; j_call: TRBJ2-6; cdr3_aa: CASSWGTGDFSGANVLTF
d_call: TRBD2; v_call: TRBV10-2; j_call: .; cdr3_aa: CASSVTSGGFSYEQYF